A selection of T cell receptor beta chains follows, all from one sample in a study of early T cells in non-severe SARS-CoV-2 infection. TCRdb ran MiXCR on the 5' RACE reads and lists one entry per CDR3 protein. There are about 60,000 distinct CDR3 sequences in the sample; around 20% occur only once, and almost 9% lies in the top ten. The sample here was whole blood, taken at baseline. These receptors came from an adult who was a healthcare worker with PCR-confirmed SARS-CoV-2 infection or an uninfected control (not recorded which). Both conserved end residues are part of each CDR3. D genes are given only for firm matches. Some rows mark clone size as missing; the rest say once, few, many or name a class of expanded clone.

v_gene: TRBV7-6
len: 16
d_gene: TRBD2
j_gene: TRBJ2-7
abundance: few
CDR3aa: CASSLVSSGNSYEQYF
CDR3nt: TGTGCCAGCAGCTTAGTTTCTAGCGGGAACTCCTACGAGCAGTACTTC

v_gene: TRBV4-3
len: 15
d_gene: TRBD1
j_gene: TRBJ2-7
abundance: NA
CDR3aa: CASSLTGTGSYEQYF
CDR3nt: TGCGCCAGCAGCCTCACCGGGACAGGGTCGTACGAGCAGTACTTC

v_gene: TRBV11-2
len: 18
d_gene: NA
j_gene: TRBJ1-6
abundance: few
CDR3aa: CASSFAPARGVANSPLHF
CDR3nt: TGTGCCAGCAGCTTTGCCCCGGCCAGGGGAGTTGCTAATTCACCCCTCCACTTT

v_gene: TRBV7-2
len: 17
d_gene: TRBD1
j_gene: TRBJ2-2
abundance: NA
CDR3aa: CASSITGVRANTGELFF
CDR3nt: TGTGCCAGCAGTATTACAGGGGTGAGAGCGAACACCGGGGAGCTGTTTTTT

v_gene: TRBV7-2
len: 17
d_gene: NA
j_gene: TRBJ2-1
abundance: few
CDR3aa: CASRNPGESFSYNEQFF
CDR3nt: TGTGCCAGCAGAAATCCAGGGGAATCATTCTCCTACAATGAGCAGTTCTTC

v_gene: TRBV6-1
len: 15
d_gene: NA
j_gene: TRBJ2-3
abundance: NA
CDR3aa: CASSDYKSASDTQYF
CDR3nt: TGTGCCAGCAGTGACTACAAGTCTGCCTCAGATACGCAGTATTTT

v_gene: TRBV29-1
len: 18
d_gene: TRBD1
j_gene: TRBJ1-3
abundance: few
CDR3aa: CSVEDPRTGSSSGNTIYF
CDR3nt: TGCAGCGTTGAAGACCCGCGGACAGGGTCGAGCTCTGGAAACACCATATATTTT

v_gene: TRBV21-1
len: 17
d_gene: NA
j_gene: TRBJ1-2
abundance: NA
CDR3aa: CASSKSPGKGMAYGYTF
CDR3nt: TGTGCCAGCAGCAAAAGTCCAGGCAAGGGGATGGCCTATGGCTACACCTTC

v_gene: TRBV5-1
len: 14
d_gene: NA
j_gene: TRBJ1-1
abundance: NA
CDR3aa: CASSLMSVNTEAFF
CDR3nt: TGCGCCAGCAGCTTGATGAGCGTGAACACTGAAGCTTTCTTT

v_gene: TRBV7-9
len: 13
d_gene: NA
j_gene: TRBJ1-1
abundance: few
CDR3aa: CASIRGPNTEAFF
CDR3nt: TGTGCCAGCATTCGGGGACCAAACACTGAAGCTTTCTTT

v_gene: TRBV27
len: 16
d_gene: NA
j_gene: TRBJ2-2
abundance: NA
CDR3aa: CASTLMTGVNTGELFF
CDR3nt: TGTGCCAGCACCCTCATGACGGGCGTGAACACCGGGGAGCTGTTTTTT

v_gene: TRBV25-1
len: 15
d_gene: TRBD2
j_gene: TRBJ2-1
abundance: NA
CDR3aa: CASSDGGLAYNEQFF
CDR3nt: TGTGCCAGCAGTGATGGGGGACTAGCCTACAATGAGCAGTTCTTC

v_gene: TRBV5-4
len: 16
d_gene: NA
j_gene: TRBJ2-3
abundance: NA
CDR3aa: CASSSGALARTDTQYF
CDR3nt: TGTGCCAGCAGCTCAGGGGCCCTAGCCCGCACAGATACGCAGTATTTT

v_gene: TRBV25-1
len: 13
d_gene: TRBD1
j_gene: TRBJ2-7
abundance: hyperexpanded
CDR3aa: CASSGDSSYEQYF
CDR3nt: TGTGCCAGCAGTGGGGACAGTAGCTACGAGCAGTACTTC

v_gene: TRBV20-1
len: 12
d_gene: NA
j_gene: TRBJ2-1
abundance: NA
CDR3aa: CSASSDYNEQFF
CDR3nt: TGCAGTGCTAGTTCTGACTACAATGAGCAGTTCTTC

v_gene: TRBV18
len: 14
d_gene: NA
j_gene: TRBJ2-7
abundance: NA
CDR3aa: CASSPGTVAREQYF
CDR3nt: TGTGCCAGCTCACCAGGGACGGTGGCTCGTGAGCAGTACTTC

v_gene: TRBV4-3
len: 16
d_gene: NA
j_gene: TRBJ2-1
abundance: NA
CDR3aa: CASSQEWQSSYNEQFF
CDR3nt: TGCGCCAGCAGCCAAGAGTGGCAGAGCTCCTACAATGAGCAGTTCTTC

v_gene: TRBV11-2
len: 18
d_gene: TRBD2
j_gene: TRBJ2-1
abundance: NA
CDR3aa: CASSLVRTSGSSGGEQFF
CDR3nt: TGTGCCAGCAGCTTAGTCCGGACTAGCGGGAGCTCTGGAGGTGAGCAGTTCTTC

v_gene: TRBV5-5
len: 13
d_gene: NA
j_gene: TRBJ1-1
abundance: NA
CDR3aa: CASSYRAYTEAFF
CDR3nt: TGTGCCAGCAGCTACCGGGCCTACACTGAAGCTTTCTTT

v_gene: TRBV28
len: 14
d_gene: NA
j_gene: TRBJ1-5
abundance: many
CDR3aa: CASSFSQGDQPQHF
CDR3nt: TGTGCCAGCAGTTTTAGTCAGGGTGATCAGCCCCAGCATTTT

v_gene: TRBV12-3/TRBV12-4
len: 13
d_gene: NA
j_gene: TRBJ1-6
abundance: NA
CDR3aa: CASSFHRDSPLHF
CDR3nt: TGTGCCAGCAGTTTCCACAGGGACTCACCCCTCCACTTT

v_gene: TRBV2
len: 13
d_gene: TRBD1
j_gene: TRBJ1-1
abundance: NA
CDR3aa: CATGQGRNTEAFF
CDR3nt: TGTGCCACCGGACAGGGGCGGAACACTGAAGCTTTCTTT

v_gene: TRBV20-1
len: 12
d_gene: NA
j_gene: TRBJ2-5
abundance: many
CDR3aa: CSATEGPETQYF
CDR3nt: TGCAGTGCTACCGAGGGACCGGAGACCCAGTACTTC

v_gene: TRBV5-1
len: 16
d_gene: TRBD1
j_gene: TRBJ1-3
abundance: NA
CDR3aa: CASSLRTGVSGNTIYF
CDR3nt: TGCGCCAGCAGCTTGCGGACAGGGGTCTCTGGAAACACCATATATTTT

v_gene: TRBV28
len: 14
d_gene: NA
j_gene: TRBJ2-7
abundance: NA
CDR3aa: CASSLSSGSYEQYF
CDR3nt: TGTGCCAGCAGTTTATCGTCAGGGAGCTACGAGCAGTACTTC

v_gene: TRBV29-1
len: 11
d_gene: NA
j_gene: TRBJ1-1
abundance: many
CDR3aa: CSVEEDTEAFF
CDR3nt: TGCAGCGTTGAGGAAGACACTGAAGCTTTCTTT

v_gene: TRBV12-3/TRBV12-4
len: 13
d_gene: TRBD1
j_gene: TRBJ1-2
abundance: NA
CDR3aa: CASSGDRIYGYTF
CDR3nt: TGTGCCAGCAGTGGGGACAGAATCTATGGCTACACCTTC

v_gene: TRBV4-3
len: 15
d_gene: NA
j_gene: TRBJ2-2
abundance: few
CDR3aa: CASSQDQRGSGELFF
CDR3nt: TGCGCCAGCAGCCAAGATCAACGGGGCAGCGGGGAGCTGTTTTTT

v_gene: TRBV2
len: 12
d_gene: TRBD1
j_gene: TRBJ2-7
abundance: few
CDR3aa: CASQTGPYEQYF
CDR3nt: TGTGCCAGCCAGACAGGGCCCTACGAGCAGTACTTC

v_gene: TRBV7-2
len: 16
d_gene: NA
j_gene: TRBJ1-2
abundance: NA
CDR3aa: CASSIVMPEANYGYTF
CDR3nt: TGTGCCAGCAGCATAGTAATGCCAGAGGCTAACTATGGCTACACCTTC

v_gene: TRBV3-1
len: 15
d_gene: NA
j_gene: TRBJ1-2
abundance: few
CDR3aa: CASSQVSGGAYGYTF
CDR3nt: TGTGCCAGCAGCCAAGTCTCCGGGGGCGCCTATGGCTACACCTTC